This T cell receptor (beta chain) was identified during a study of blood T cell repertoires in COVID-19. Study-level background: In each case, the material was cDNA or gDNA derived from T cells, B-cell-depleted T cells, or PBMCs.

All enrollees were roughly 18 to 100 years old and from 25 or so US areas. Cohort placement rested on clinical history that participants reported themselves. In the authors' workflow: It was from reference gene primer amplification that nucleated cell counts were estimated. The protocol was immunoSEQ multiplex PCR, while the TCRdb copy is restricted to in-frame clones and leaves out a portion. The V and J calls and clone size are taken from that table; D and trimming were inferred from the DNA. Of about 270,000 clones in the sample, around 93% are singletons; the top ten hold less than 3.5%. The CDR3 covers 14 residues. Germline lookup yields CDR1 LNHDA and CDR2 SQIVND (reference sequence).

The sample comprised PBMCs or T cells enriched from blood (not recorded which). The sequence was collected from a man aged 35 to 55 who had been exposed to COVID-19. V is TRBV19 and J is TRBJ2-6; the D is unclear. CDR3 coding DNA: TGTGCGTCAAGGAGCAACTCTGGGGCCAACGTCCTGACTTTC. Translating it yields CASRSNSGANVLTF. Complete variable domain (other parts from reference TRBV19 and TRBJ2-6): DGGITQSPKYLFRKEGQNVTLSCEQNLNHDAMYWYRQDPGQGLRLIYYSQIVNDFQKGDIAEGYSVSREKKESFPLTVTSAQKNPTAFYLCASRSNSGANVLTFGAGSRLTVL.